This T cell receptor (beta chain) was sequenced in a study of shared clonotypes between healthy human individuals. Study-level points and caveats: The authors sampled blood alone, and tissue repertoires likely differ. When compared with the clonotypes that were shared by all four sorted-subset donors, the non-shared clonotypes turned out to have lower generation probabilities.

As originally analysed: Filtering of immunoSEQ junctional sequences could not match full-length read filtering. Using immunoSEQ multiplex PCR, the repertoire was profiled, and TCRdb retains in-frame clones only, with some absent. V, J and clone size were drawn from that table, and D and trimming were deduced from the DNA. This table holds over a million clones, 95% to 97% found once. The germline CDR1 and CDR2 sequences are SGDLS and YYNGEE. The CDR3 consists of 15 residues. V shed 4 bases, J shed 6 bases, and the junction held 12 bases outside the gene matches. Concerning this clone: What it recognizes is unknown.

Sequencing was performed on naive CD4+ T cells sorted from blood. Subset meaning: CD45RA+ positively selected. The sequence derives from a man aged 30 to 45 in good health. The rearrangement joins TRBV9 to TRBJ2-5; 7 bases agree with TRBD1. The CDR3 sequence: CASSPLPYRGQTQYF. The CDR3 nucleotides are TGTGCCAGCAGCCCCCTCCCCTACAGGGGACAGACCCAGTACTTC.